This record looks at one T cell receptor (beta chain) sequence and its context. Its antigen is unidentified. Some clones are missing from TCRdb's copy, which holds only in-frame ones; the method was immunoSEQ multiplex PCR. The sample contains about 9,200 clones, under 90% of which appear only once. This sample stems from a study of T cells and Merkel cell carcinoma outcomes. CDR3 length: 15 residues. Germline CDR1 is SGHAT and CDR2 is FQNNGV. Trimming removed 5 bases at V and 1 base at J, with 11 bases between. Findings and limits, study-wide: In Merkel cell carcinoma, repertoire and T-cell density reportedly predicted outcomes.

The sequenced material came from tumor tissue from Merkel cell carcinoma. The V gene is TRBV11-2, the J gene TRBJ2-2; tentatively, D is TRBD1 or TRBD2 (5 bases each). The sequence derives from a human donor with Merkel cell carcinoma. CDR3 in amino acids: CASSPSGLNTGELFF. DNA of the CDR3: TGTGCCAGCAGCCCCTCGGGGCTGAACACCGGGGAGCTGTTTTTT.